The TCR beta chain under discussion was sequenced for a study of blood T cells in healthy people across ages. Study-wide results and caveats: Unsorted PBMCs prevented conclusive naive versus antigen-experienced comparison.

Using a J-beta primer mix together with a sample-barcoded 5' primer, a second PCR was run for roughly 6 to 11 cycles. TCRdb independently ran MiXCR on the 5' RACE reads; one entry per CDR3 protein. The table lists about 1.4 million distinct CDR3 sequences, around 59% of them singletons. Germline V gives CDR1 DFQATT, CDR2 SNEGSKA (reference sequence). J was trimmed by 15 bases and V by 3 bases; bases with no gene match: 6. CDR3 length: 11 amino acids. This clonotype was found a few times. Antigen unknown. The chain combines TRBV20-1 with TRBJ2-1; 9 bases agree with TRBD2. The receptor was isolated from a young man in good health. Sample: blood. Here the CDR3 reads CSARDPGLAFF. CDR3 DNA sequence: TGCAGTGCTAGGGATCCGGGACTAGCGTTCTTC.